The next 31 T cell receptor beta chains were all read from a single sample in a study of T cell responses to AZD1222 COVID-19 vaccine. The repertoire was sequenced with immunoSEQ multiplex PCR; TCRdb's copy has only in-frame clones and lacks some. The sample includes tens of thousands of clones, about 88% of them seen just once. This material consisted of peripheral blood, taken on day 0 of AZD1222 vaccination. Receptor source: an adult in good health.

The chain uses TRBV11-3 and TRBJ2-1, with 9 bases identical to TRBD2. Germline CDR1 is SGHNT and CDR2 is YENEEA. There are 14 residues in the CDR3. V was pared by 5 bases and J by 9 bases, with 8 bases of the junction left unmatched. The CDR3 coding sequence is TGTGCCAGCAGCGGCCCAGCGGGAGGAGGTGAGCAGTTCTTC. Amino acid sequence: CASSGPAGGGEQFF.

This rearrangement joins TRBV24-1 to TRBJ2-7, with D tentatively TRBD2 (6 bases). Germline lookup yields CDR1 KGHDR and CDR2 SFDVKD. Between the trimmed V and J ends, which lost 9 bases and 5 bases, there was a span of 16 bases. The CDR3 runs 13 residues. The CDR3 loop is CATARQGLDEQYF. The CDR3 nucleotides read TGTGCCACCGCTCGGCAGGGACTGGACGAGCAGTACTTC.

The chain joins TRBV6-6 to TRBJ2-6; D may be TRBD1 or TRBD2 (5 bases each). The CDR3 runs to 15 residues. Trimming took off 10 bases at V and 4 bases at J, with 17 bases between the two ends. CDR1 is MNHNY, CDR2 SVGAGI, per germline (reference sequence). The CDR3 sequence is CATGPGLAGANVLTF. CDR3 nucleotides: TGTGCCACCGGACCGGGGCTCGCGGGGGCCAACGTCCTGACTTTC.

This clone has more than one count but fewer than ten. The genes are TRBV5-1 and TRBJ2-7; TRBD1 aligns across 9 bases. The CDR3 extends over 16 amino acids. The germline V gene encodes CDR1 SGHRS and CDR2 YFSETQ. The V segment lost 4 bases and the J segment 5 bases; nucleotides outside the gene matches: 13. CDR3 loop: CASSKGQGGLYDEQYF. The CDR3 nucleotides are TGCGCCAGCAGCAAGGGACAGGGTGGTTTATACGACGAGCAGTACTTC. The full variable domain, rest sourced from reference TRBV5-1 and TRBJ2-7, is KAGVTQTPRYLIKTRGQQVTLSCSPISGHRSVSWYQQTPGQGLQFLFEYFSETQRNKGNFPGRFSGRQFSNSRSEMNVSTLELGDSALYLCASSKGQGGLYDEQYFGPGTRLTVT.

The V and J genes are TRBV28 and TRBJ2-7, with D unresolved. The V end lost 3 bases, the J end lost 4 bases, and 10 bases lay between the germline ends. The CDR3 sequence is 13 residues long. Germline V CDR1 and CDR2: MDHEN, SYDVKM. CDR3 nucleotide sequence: TGTGCCAGCAGTTTGGCTGGAATTTACGAGCAGTACTTC. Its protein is CASSLAGIYEQYF.

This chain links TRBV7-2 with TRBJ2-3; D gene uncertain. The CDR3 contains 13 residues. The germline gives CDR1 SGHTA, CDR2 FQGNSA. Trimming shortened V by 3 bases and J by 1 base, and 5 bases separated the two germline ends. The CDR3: CASSFPGTDTQYF. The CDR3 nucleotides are TGTGCCAGCAGCTTCCCAGGCACAGATACGCAGTATTTT.

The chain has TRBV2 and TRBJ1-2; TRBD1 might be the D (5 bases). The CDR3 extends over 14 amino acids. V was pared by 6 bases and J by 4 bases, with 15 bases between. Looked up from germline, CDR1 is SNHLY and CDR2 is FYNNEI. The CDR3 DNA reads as TGTGCCAGCAGCTTCGGCGGGGGTACCTATGGCTACACCTTC. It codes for CASSFGGGTYGYTF.

The CDR3 loop reads CATSDLTDGDQAFF. The DNA of the CDR3 is TGTGCCACCAGTGATTTGACAGACGGCGATCAAGCTTTCTTT. V usage is TRBV24-1 and J usage is TRBJ1-1; D call uncertain. Trimming removed 0 bases from V and 9 bases from J, with 13 bases in between. Per the germline V gene, CDR1 is KGHDR and CDR2 is SFDVKD. The CDR3 is 14 residues long.

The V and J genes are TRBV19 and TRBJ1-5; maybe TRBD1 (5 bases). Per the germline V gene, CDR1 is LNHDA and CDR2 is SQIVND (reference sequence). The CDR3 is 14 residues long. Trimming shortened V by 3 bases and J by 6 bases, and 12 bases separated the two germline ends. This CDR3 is CASSIGRGGQPQHF. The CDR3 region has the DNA TGTGCCAGTAGTATCGGAAGGGGAGGTCAGCCCCAGCATTTT.

CDR3 sequence (DNA): TGTGCCAGCTCACCACCGGTCAGTGTCATTCAGTACTTC. Encoded protein: CASSPPVSVIQYF. This chain joins TRBV18 and TRBJ2-4, with unresolved D. Germline assignment: CDR1 KGHSH and CDR2 LQKENI. This CDR3 is built from 13 residues. The V end lost 0 bases, the J end lost 9 bases, and 9 bases lay between the germline ends.

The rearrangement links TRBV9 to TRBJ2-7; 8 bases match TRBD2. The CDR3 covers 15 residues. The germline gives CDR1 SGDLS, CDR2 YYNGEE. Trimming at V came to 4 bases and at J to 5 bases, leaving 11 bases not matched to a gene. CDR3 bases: TGTGCCAGCAGCATTAGGGACGGGGGGGCTAACGAGCAGTACTTC. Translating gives CASSIRDGGANEQYF.

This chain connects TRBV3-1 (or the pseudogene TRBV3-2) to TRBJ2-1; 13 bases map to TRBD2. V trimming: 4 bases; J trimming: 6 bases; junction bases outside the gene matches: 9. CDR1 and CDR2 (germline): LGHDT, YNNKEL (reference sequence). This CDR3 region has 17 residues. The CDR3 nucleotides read TGTGCCAGCAGCCTTGGGACTAGCGGGACAGGGGGCAATGAGCAGTTCTTC. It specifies CASSLGTSGTGGNEQFF.

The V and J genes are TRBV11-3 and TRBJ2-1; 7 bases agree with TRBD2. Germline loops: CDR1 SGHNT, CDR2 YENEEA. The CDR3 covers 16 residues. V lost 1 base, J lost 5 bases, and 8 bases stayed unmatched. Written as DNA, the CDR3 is TGTGCCAGCAGCTTAGTAGACAGTGGGAGGGACAATGAGCAGTTCTTC. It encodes CASSLVDSGRDNEQFF.

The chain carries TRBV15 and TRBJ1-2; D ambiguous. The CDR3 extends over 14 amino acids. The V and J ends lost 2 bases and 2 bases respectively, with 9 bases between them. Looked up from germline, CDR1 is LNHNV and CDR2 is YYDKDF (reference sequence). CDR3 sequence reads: CATSRTGSNYGYTF. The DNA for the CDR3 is TGTGCCACCAGCAGAACCGGGTCAAACTATGGCTACACCTTC.

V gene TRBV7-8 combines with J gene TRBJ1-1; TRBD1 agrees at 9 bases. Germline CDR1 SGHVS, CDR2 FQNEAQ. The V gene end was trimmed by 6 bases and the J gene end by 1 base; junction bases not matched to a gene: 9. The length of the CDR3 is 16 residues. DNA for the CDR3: TGTGCCAGCAGTCACTCCGGGACAGGGAGGAACACTGAAGCTTTCTTT. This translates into CASSHSGTGRNTEAFF. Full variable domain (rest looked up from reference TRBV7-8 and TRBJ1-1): GAGVSQSPRYKVAKRGQDVALRCDPISGHVSLFWYQQALGQGPEFLTYFQNEAQLDKSGLPSDRFFAERPEGSVSTLKIQRTQQEDSAVYLCASSHSGTGRNTEAFFGQGTRLTVV.

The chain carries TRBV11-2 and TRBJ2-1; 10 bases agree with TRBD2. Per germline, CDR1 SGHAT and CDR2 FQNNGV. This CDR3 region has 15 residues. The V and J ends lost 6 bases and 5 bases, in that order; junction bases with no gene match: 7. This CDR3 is CASRPPGLANNEQFF. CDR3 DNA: TGTGCCAGCAGGCCGCCGGGACTAGCGAACAATGAGCAGTTCTTC.

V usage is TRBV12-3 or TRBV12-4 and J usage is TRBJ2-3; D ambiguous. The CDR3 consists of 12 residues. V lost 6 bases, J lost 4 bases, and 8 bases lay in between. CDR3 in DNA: TGTGCCAGCAGCCCCAGCTCAGATACGCAGTATTTT. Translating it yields CASSPSSDTQYF.

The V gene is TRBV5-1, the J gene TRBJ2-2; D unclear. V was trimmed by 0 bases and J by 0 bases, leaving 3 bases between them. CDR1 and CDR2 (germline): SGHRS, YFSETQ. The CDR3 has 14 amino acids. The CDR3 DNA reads TGCGCCAGCAGCTTGGTAGCGAACACCGGGGAGCTGTTTTTT. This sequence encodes CASSLVANTGELFF. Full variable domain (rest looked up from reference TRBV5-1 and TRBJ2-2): KAGVTQTPRYLIKTRGQQVTLSCSPISGHRSVSWYQQTPGQGLQFLFEYFSETQRNKGNFPGRFSGRQFSNSRSEMNVSTLELGDSALYLCASSLVANTGELFFGEGSRLTVL.

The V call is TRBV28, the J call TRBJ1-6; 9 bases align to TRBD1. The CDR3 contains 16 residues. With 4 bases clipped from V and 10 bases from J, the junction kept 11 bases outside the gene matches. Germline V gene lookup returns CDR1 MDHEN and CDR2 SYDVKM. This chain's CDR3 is CASSSQLTGGRSPLHF. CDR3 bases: TGTGCCAGCAGTTCCCAACTCACAGGGGGCCGCTCACCCCTCCACTTT.

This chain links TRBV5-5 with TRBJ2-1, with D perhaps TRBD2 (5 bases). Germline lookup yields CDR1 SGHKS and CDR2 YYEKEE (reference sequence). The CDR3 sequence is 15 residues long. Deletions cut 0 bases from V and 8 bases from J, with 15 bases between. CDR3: CASSLGKGPRDEQFF. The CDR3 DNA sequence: TGTGCCAGCAGCTTGGGAAAGGGTCCGCGGGATGAGCAGTTCTTC.

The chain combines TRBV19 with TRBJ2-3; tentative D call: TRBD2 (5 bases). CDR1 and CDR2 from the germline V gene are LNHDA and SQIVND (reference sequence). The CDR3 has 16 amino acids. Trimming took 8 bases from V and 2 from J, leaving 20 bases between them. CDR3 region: CASRLRAGRITDTQYF. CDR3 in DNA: TGTGCCAGTCGTTTACGGGCGGGTCGGATCACAGATACGCAGTATTTT.

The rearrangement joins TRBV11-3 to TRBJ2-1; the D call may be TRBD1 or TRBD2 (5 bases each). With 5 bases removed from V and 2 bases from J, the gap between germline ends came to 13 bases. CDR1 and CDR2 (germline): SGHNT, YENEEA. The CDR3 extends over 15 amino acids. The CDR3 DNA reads TGTGCCAGCAGCCGAGGGACGGTCCCCTACAATGAGCAGTTCTTC. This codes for CASSRGTVPYNEQFF.

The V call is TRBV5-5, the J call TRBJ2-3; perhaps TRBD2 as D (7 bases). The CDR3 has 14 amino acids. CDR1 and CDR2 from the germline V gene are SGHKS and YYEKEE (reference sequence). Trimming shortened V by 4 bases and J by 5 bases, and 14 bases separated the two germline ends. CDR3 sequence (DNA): TGTGCCAGCAGCGGCGGGGGCACAGGAGATACGCAGTATTTT. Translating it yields CASSGGGTGDTQYF.

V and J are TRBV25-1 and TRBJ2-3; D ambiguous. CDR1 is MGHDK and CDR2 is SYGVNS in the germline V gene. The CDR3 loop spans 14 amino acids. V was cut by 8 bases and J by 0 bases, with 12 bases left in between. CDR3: CASGGRLSTDTQYF. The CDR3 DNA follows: TGTGCCAGCGGTGGCAGATTAAGCACAGATACGCAGTATTTT.

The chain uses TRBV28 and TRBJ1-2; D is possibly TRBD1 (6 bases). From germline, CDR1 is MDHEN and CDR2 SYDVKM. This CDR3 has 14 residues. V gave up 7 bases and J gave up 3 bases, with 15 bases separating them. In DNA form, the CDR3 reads TGTGCCAGCATCTTAGGGGGAAGGGACTATGGCTACACCTTC. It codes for CASILGGRDYGYTF.

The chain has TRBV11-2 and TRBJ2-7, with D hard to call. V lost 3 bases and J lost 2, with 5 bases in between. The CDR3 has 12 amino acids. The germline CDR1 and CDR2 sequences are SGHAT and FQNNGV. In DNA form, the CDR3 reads TGTGCCAGCAGCTTCTATACCTACGAGCAGTACTTC. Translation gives CASSFYTYEQYF. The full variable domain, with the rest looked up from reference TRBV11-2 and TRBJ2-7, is EAGVAQSPRYKIIEKRQSVAFWCNPISGHATLYWYQQILGQGPKLLIQFQNNGVVDDSQLPKDRFSAERLKGVDSTLKIQPAKLEDSAVYLCASSFYTYEQYFGPGTRLTVT.

CDR3 amino acids: CASSIYRATNEKLFF. DNA for the CDR3: TGTGCCAGCAGCATCTACAGGGCAACTAATGAAAAACTGTTTTTT. This chain links TRBV7-2 with TRBJ1-4, with D tentatively TRBD1 (6 bases). V was trimmed by 5 bases and J by 0 bases, leaving 10 bases between them. The CDR3 length is 15 residues. Germline V gives CDR1 SGHTA, CDR2 FQGNSA.

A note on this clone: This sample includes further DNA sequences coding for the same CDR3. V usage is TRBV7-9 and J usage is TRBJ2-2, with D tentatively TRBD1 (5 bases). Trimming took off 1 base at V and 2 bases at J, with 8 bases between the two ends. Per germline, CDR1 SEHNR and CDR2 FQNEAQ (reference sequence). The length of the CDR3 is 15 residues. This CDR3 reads CASSLVQGNTGELFF. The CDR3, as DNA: TGTGCCAGCAGCTTAGTCCAGGGCAACACCGGGGAGCTGTTTTTT.

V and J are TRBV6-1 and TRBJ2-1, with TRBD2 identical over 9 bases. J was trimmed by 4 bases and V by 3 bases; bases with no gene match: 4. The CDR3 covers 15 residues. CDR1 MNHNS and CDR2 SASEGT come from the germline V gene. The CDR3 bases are TGTGCCAGCAGTGATAGGCTAGCGGGATACAATGAGCAGTTCTTC. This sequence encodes CASSDRLAGYNEQFF.

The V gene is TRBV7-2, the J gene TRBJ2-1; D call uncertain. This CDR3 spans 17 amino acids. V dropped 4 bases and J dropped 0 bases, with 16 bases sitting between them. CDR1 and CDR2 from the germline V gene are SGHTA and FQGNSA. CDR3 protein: CASSSRRSLGSYNEQFF. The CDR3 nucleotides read TGTGCCAGCAGCTCCCGCCGGTCTCTGGGCTCCTACAATGAGCAGTTCTTC.

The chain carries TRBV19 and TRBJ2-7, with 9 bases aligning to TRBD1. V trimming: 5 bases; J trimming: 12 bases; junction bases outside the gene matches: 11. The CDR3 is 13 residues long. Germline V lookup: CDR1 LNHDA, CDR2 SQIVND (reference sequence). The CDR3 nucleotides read TGTGCCAGTAGTCAAGATGGGACAGGGTATAGGTACTTC. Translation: CASSQDGTGYRYF.